The 17 T cell receptor beta chains below were found in one sample sequenced in a study of shared clonotypes between healthy human individuals. Assay used: immunoSEQ multiplex PCR; TCRdb lists only in-frame clones, some missing. The data hold some 2,100,000 clones, with more than 90% observed a single time. Input material: naive CD4+ T cells sorted from blood. As to subset: CD45RA+ positively selected. These receptors all come from a young man in good health.

This sequence joins TRBV10-3 and TRBJ2-7; 9 bases line up with TRBD1. This CDR3 contains 14 residues. Germline trimming cut 10 bases from V and 2 bases from J; bases unmatched to any gene: 9. Per the germline V gene, CDR1 is ENHRY and CDR2 is SYGVKD. The CDR3 sequence is CATNRDRVTYEQYF. The CDR3 DNA sequence: TGTGCCACCAACCGGGACAGGGTTACCTACGAGCAGTACTTC.

The chain joins TRBV7-9 to TRBJ2-3, with 9 bases identical to TRBD1. Germline V CDR1 and CDR2: SEHNR, FQNEAQ (reference sequence). The CDR3 loop spans 14 amino acids. V shed 4 bases and J 14 bases; nucleotides not matched to a gene: 13. CDR3 in amino acids: CASSSMLQGAMGYF. The CDR3 nucleotides are TGTGCCAGCAGCTCTATGTTACAGGGGGCCATGGGGTATTTT.

This clone was detected only once. The chain combines TRBV5-6 with TRBJ2-2; D is ambiguous. With 4 bases removed from V and 5 bases from J, the gap between germline ends came to 18 bases. This CDR3 region has 16 residues. Germline assignment: CDR1 SGHDT and CDR2 YYEEEE. This CDR3 is CASSGRTEPRTGELFF. CDR3 nucleotide sequence: TGTGCCAGCAGCGGAAGGACCGAGCCCCGGACCGGGGAGCTGTTTTTT.

This chain uses TRBV10-3 with TRBJ1-5; TRBD1 might be the D (6 bases). The V end was cut by 0 bases, the J end by 6 bases, with 15 bases between. Germline lookup yields CDR1 ENHRY and CDR2 SYGVKD. The CDR3 spans 16 residues. For the CDR3, the DNA is TGTGCCATCAGTGAGTCTTCGGCAGGGGATTCTCAGCCCCAGCATTTT. Its protein is CAISESSAGDSQPQHF.

The chain carries TRBV28 and TRBJ1-1, with no clear D. Looked up from germline, CDR1 is MDHEN and CDR2 is SYDVKM. The CDR3 extends over 12 amino acids. Trimming took off 5 bases at V and 11 bases at J, with 15 bases between the two ends. CDR3 in amino acids: CASSPPSLGAFF. The CDR3 region has the DNA TGTGCCAGCAGTCCCCCGTCGTTGGGTGCTTTCTTT.

The rearrangement joins TRBV14 to TRBJ2-7, with 8 bases that match TRBD1. Germline V CDR1 and CDR2: SGHDN, FVKESK. CDR3 length: 20 residues. The junction had 19 bases not matched to a gene; V was cut back by 0 bases and J by 3 bases. CDR3 amino acids: CASSQDLSSVRDRLFYEQYF. The CDR3 nucleotides read TGTGCCAGCAGCCAAGATCTCAGCTCGGTCCGGGACAGGCTATTCTACGAGCAGTACTTC.

The chain joins TRBV14 to TRBJ1-1, with D possibly TRBD1 on 5 matching bases. The V end lost 2 bases, the J end lost 6 bases, and 13 bases lay between the germline ends. CDR3 size: 14 residues. CDR1 SGHDN and CDR2 FVKESK come from the germline V gene. CDR3 residues: CASSQWGTAAEAFF. CDR3 bases: TGTGCCAGCAGCCAATGGGGGACGGCAGCTGAAGCTTTCTTT.

This chain uses TRBV28 with TRBJ1-2; D unresolved. The CDR3 is 14 residues long. With 6 bases removed from V and 1 base from J, the gap between germline ends came to 12 bases. CDR1 MDHEN and CDR2 SYDVKM come from the germline V gene. The CDR3 DNA reads as TGTGCCAGCAGCCCCGCGCCCCGTAACTATGGCTACACCTTC. It translates to CASSPAPRNYGYTF.

The gene calls are TRBV30 and TRBJ2-1; D is perhaps TRBD2 (7 bases). The V gene lost 1 base and the J gene lost 2 bases, with 15 bases spanning the gap. This CDR3 has 16 residues. CDR1 is GTSNPN, CDR2 SVGIG, per germline (reference sequence). Written as DNA, the CDR3 is TGTGCCTGGAGTGGTCGAGGGGGGGTAACCTACAATGAGCAGTTCTTC. This encodes CAWSGRGGVTYNEQFF.

This clone has only a few counts. This rearrangement joins TRBV6-1 to TRBJ1-6; no reliable D call. There are 13 residues in the CDR3. Trimming removed 1 base from V and 10 bases from J, with 8 bases in between. CDR1 is MNHNS and CDR2 is SASEGT in the germline V gene. CDR3 amino acids: CASSEGFSSPLHF. In DNA, the CDR3 is TGTGCCAGCAGTGAAGGGTTCAGCTCACCCCTCCACTTT.

This sequence joins TRBV7-9 and TRBJ2-3, with D perhaps assigned TRBD1 or TRBD2 (6 bases each). The CDR3 extends over 16 amino acids. With 0 bases removed from V and 1 base from J, the gap between germline ends came to 11 bases. Per germline, CDR1 SEHNR and CDR2 FQNEAQ (reference sequence). The DNA of the CDR3 is TGTGCCAGCAGCTTAGCTGGGGGCGGGGGCACAGATACGCAGTATTTT. Amino acid sequence: CASSLAGGGGTDTQYF.

The chain uses TRBV7-3 and TRBJ2-3, with 8 bases lining up with TRBD2. Germline CDR1 SGHTA, CDR2 FQGTGA. The CDR3 loop spans 16 amino acids. V dropped 5 bases and J dropped 0; count of bases not matched to a gene: 7. The CDR3 sequence: CASSPSAGGSTDTQYF. As DNA, the CDR3 is TGTGCCAGCAGCCCTTCGGCGGGGGGCAGCACAGATACGCAGTATTTT.

This chain links TRBV6-1 with TRBJ1-3; D gene uncertain. CDR1 is MNHNS, CDR2 SASEGT, per germline. CDR3 length: 15 amino acids. The germline V and J ends were trimmed by 2 bases and 4 bases, with 12 bases remaining between them. This CDR3 is CASSEFGNSGNTIYF. CDR3 in DNA: TGTGCCAGCAGTGAATTTGGGAATTCGGGAAACACCATATATTTT.

The chain joins TRBV7-2 to TRBJ2-7; D is ambiguous. Germline V gene sequence: CDR1 SGHTA, CDR2 FQGNSA. V lost 5 bases and J 6 bases, leaving 11 bases between the germline ends. This CDR3 contains 12 residues. CDR3 loop: CASSHTWGEQYF. In DNA, the CDR3 is TGTGCCAGCAGCCATACGTGGGGCGAGCAGTACTTC.

The chain carries TRBV5-1 and TRBJ1-4, with TRBD1 matching over 8 bases. V gave up 10 bases and J gave up 7 bases; unmatched junction bases: 6. CDR3 size: 12 residues. In germline, CDR1 is SGHRS, CDR2 YFSETQ. The CDR3 spells CASGDRGEKLFF. Here the CDR3 DNA reads TGCGCCTCCGGTGACAGGGGTGAAAAACTGTTTTTT.

This chain joins TRBV30 and TRBJ2-7, with TRBD1 matching over 12 bases. J was trimmed by 6 bases and V by 7 bases; bases with no gene match: 13. The CDR3 is made up of 15 amino acids. Germline CDR1 reads GTSNPN; CDR2 reads SVGIG (reference sequence). CDR3 sequence reads: CASRGPGTGGGEQYF. The CDR3 DNA follows: TGTGCCTCCAGGGGCCCCGGGACAGGGGGCGGCGAGCAGTACTTC.

The V gene is TRBV6-5, the J gene TRBJ2-7, with 8 bases aligning to TRBD1. The length of the CDR3 is 15 residues. The J segment lost 2 bases and the V segment lost 6 bases, leaving 9 bases of the junction unmatched. Germline V lookup: CDR1 MNHEY, CDR2 SVGAGI. The CDR3 region has the DNA TGTGCCAGCAGCATGGGACAGGCGAGTCCCTACGAGCAGTACTTC. Translation: CASSMGQASPYEQYF.